This T cell receptor (beta chain) was sequenced during a study of CD8 T cells in Susac syndrome (dated by TCRdb to the late 2010s). Describing the broader study: Whether CD8+ T cell activation and differentiation in Susac syndrome was antigen driven was tested using repertoire sequencing. The study compared CD8+ T cell repertoire clonality among over 9 healthy donors, roughly 14 Susac syndrome patients and 15 multiple sclerosis patients. Paper-wide results and their limitations: The study acknowledged that relatively few individuals were included in the TCR sequencing and HLA analysis.

Comment on this clonotype: It lacks a known antigen. No much larger clone is present one base from it, and per-base qualities are unavailable.

Peripheral blood CD8+ and CD4+ T cells from healthy donors, Susac syndrome patients and multiple sclerosis patients were profiled by high-throughput TCR beta sequencing. Healthy donors were included as age- and sex-matched controls. Bulk CD8+ and CD4+ T cells were purified by magnetic negative isolation, while CD8+ TEMRA cells were enriched using FACS. Blood was drawn into EDTA tubes, processed within 24 hours, and PBMCs were isolated by density gradient centrifugation. PBMCs intended for TCR sequencing were cryopreserved in liquid nitrogen and thawed later in a water bath at 37 degrees C. Purity of sorted or isolated CD4+, CD8+ and CD8+ TEMRA cells was at least 90%. RNA was extracted with the RNeasy kit and roughly 0.45 to 1 ug was reverse transcribed using random hexamers. The immunoSEQ multiplex PCR assay, covering 54 Vbeta and 13 Jbeta segments, was used to amplify TCR beta CDR3 regions. Bias from PCR amplification was corrected by using a synthetic template baseline for primer optimization and for computational correction. In the original analysis: Reads were annotated to V, D and J genes according to IMGT and were analyzed with immunoSEQ Analyzer, with only productive sequences retained. To calculate clonality, Shannon entropy was normalized by log2 of the number of productive unique sequences and then subtracted from one. Public and private clones were assessed among the 100 most prevalent clones of each patient and control. Clones were defined as Susac-specific when absent from the healthy and MS cohorts, from over a thousand published viral clones and from other ImmuneACCESS disease sequences. The raw public reads went through TCRdb reprocessing: fastp at Q25, MiXCR clone calling, in-frame beta chains kept. A single entry per CDR3 protein holds the most common genes and DNA from its merged rows. V and J calls and clone size were set by TCRdb, not the authors. The sample has more than 20,000 distinct CDR3 sequences on record, 85% to 95% of them singletons. In total, the top ten clones hold 0.27% of the sample.

The CDR1 and CDR2 encoded by the germline V gene (reference sequence) are LNHDA and SQIVND. Cut back by 2 bases and 1 base, the V and J ends lie 9 bases apart. From cysteine to phenylalanine, the CDR3 is 15 amino acids long. Here the CDR3 DNA is all that survives: 45 bases in frame from base 1. In this chain, TRBV19 is recombined with TRBJ2-1; too little of a D gene remains to name it. This TCR was sampled from a human donor in good health. Sequencing input: CD8+ T cells from PBMCs. Here the CDR3 is given as CASSIQVLSYNEQFF. The nucleotide sequence reads TGTGCCAGTAGTATACAAGTTTTATCCTACAATGAGCAGTTCTTC.